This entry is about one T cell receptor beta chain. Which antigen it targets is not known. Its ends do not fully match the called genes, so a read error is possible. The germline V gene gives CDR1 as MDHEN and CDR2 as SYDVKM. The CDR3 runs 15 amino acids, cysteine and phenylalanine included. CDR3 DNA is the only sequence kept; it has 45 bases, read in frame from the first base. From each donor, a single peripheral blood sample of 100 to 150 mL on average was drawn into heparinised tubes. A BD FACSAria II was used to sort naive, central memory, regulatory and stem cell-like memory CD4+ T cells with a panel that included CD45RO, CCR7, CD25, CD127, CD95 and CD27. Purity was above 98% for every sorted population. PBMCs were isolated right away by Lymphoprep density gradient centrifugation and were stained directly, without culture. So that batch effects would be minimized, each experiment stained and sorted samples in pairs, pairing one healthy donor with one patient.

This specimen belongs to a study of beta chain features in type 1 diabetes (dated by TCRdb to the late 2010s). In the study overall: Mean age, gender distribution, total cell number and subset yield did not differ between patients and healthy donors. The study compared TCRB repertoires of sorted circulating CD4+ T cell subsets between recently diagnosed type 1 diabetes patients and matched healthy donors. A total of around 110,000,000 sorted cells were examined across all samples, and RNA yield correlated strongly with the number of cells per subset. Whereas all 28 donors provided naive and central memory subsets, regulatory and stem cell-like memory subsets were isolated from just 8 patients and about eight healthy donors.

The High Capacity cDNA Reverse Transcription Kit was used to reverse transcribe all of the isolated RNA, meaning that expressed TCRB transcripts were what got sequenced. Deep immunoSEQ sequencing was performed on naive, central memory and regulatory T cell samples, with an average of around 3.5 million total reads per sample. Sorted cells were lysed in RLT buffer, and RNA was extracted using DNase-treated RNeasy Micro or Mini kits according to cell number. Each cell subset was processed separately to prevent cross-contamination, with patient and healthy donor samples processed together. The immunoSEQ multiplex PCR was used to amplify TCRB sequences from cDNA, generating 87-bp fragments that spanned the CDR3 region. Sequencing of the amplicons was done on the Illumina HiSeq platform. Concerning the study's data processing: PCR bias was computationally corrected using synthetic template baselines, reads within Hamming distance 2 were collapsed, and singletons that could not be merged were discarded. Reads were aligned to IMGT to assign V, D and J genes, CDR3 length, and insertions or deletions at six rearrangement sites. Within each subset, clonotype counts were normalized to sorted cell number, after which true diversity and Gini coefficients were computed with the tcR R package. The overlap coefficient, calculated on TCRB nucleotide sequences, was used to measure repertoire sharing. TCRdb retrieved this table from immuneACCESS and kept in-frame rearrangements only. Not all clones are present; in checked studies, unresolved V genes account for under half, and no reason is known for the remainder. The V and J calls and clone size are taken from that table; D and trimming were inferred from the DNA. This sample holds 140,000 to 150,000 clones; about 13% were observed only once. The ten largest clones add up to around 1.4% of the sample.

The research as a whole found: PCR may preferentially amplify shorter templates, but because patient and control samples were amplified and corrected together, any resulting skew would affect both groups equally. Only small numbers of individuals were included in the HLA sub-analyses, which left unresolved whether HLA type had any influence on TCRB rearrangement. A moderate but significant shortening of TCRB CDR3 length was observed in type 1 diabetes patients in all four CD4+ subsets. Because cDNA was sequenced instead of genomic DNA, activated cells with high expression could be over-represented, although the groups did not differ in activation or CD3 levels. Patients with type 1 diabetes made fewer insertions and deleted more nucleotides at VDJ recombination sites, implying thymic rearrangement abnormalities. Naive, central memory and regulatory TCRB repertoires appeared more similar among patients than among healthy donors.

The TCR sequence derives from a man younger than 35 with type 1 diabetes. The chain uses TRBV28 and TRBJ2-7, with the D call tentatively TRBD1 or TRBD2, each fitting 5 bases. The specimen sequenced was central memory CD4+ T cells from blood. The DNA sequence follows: TGTGCCAGCAGTCGGACCGGGGACGCCGCCTATGAGCAGTACTTC. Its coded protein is CASSRTGDAAYEQYF. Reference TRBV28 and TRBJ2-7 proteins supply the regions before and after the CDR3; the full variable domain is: DVKVTQSSRYLVKRTGEKVFLECVQDMDHENMFWYRQDPGLGLRLIYFSYDVKMKEKGDIPEGYSVSREKKERFSLILESASTNQTSMYLCASSRTGDAAYEQYFGPGTRLTVT.